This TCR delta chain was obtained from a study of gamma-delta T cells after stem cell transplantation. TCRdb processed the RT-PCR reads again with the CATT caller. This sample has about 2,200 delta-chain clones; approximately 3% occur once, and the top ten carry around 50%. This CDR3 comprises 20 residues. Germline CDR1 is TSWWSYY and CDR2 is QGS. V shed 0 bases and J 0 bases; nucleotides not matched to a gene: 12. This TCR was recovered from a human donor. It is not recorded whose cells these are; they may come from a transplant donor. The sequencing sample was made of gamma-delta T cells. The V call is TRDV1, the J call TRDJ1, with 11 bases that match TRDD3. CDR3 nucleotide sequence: TGTGCTCTTGGGGAACTGGGTCCTTGGGGGATACGCGCGTACACCGATAAACTCATCTTT. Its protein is CALGELGPWGIRAYTDKLIF.